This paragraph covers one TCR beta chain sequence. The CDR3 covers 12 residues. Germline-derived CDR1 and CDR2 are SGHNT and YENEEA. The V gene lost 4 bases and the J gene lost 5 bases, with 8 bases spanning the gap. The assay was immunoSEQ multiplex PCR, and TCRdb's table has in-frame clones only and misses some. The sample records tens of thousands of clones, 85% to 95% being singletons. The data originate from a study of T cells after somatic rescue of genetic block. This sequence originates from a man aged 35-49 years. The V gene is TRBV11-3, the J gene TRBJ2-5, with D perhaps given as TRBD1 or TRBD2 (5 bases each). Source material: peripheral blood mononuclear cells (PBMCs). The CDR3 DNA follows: TGTGCCAGCAGCTCCGGGACCGAGACCCAGTACTTC. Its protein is CASSSGTETQYF.